One sample yielded the 26 T cell receptor delta chains listed below, sequenced in a study of γδ T cells in repeated Plasmodium falciparum infection. TCRdb used CATT to re-call clones from the multiplex PCR reads. The sample shows 85,000 to 95,000 delta-chain clones, about 1.5% of them seen only once. Bulk repertoires came from Vgamma9/Vdelta2+ or Vdelta2-negative gammadelta T cells flow-sorted from PBMC. Sequencing used gamma-delta T cells from blood. These receptors all stem from a pool of human donors (malaria-infected and uninfected, not separated).

In regard to this clone: This likely stems from a read error, as it lies one base from a far larger clone. Other DNA sequences within the sample encode an identical CDR3. The J gene went uncalled, whereas the V gene is TRDV2; the table's D call, TRDD3, has no DNA check behind it. The CDR3 runs 17 residues. Germline CDR1 is GEAIGNYY and CDR2 is EKD. CDR3 DNA: TGTGCCTGTGACACCGTACTGGGAACGAACCTGACAGCACAGCTCTTCTTT. This sequence encodes CACDTVLGTNLTAQLFF.

This clone was detected many times. The chain is built from TRDV1 and TRDJ1; D unclear. Here the J gene was assigned by germline matching of the DNA, as TCRdb has none. V lost 1 base and J 5 bases, leaving 5 bases between the germline ends. The germline CDR1 and CDR2 sequences are TSWWSYY and QGS. This CDR3 has 12 residues. CDR3 nucleotide sequence: TGTGCTCTTGGGGAACCGGGGGATAAACTCATCTTT. This sequence encodes CALGEPGDKLIF.

This clone was found a few times. A far more abundant clone sits one base away, making this likely a read error. Other DNA sequences in the sample encode the same CDR3. The rearrangement links TRDV2 to TRDJ1; perhaps TRDD3 as D (6 bases). The J gene, missing from TCRdb, was assigned here through DNA to germline matching. The CDR3 covers 20 residues. Germline CDR1 and CDR2: GEAIGNYY and EKD. V was shortened by 2 bases and J by 2 bases, with 29 bases between the two germline ends. CDR3 loop: CACDKLGGGLGDTPTDKLIF. DNA of the CDR3: TGTGCCTGTGACAAACTAGGCGGCGGACTGGGAGATACCCCTACCGATAAACTCATCTTT.

This clone was seen more than once but under ten times. This likely stems from a read error, as it lies one base from a far larger clone. The same CDR3 arises from other DNA sequences in this sample as well. This chain uses TRDV1 with TRDJ1; 9 bases are a match to TRDD3. Here the J gene was assigned by germline matching of the DNA, as TCRdb has none. CDR3 length equals 17 residues. Germline CDR1 reads TSWWSYY; CDR2 reads QGS. The J segment lost 4 bases and the V segment lost 3 bases, leaving 12 bases of the junction unmatched. The CDR3 region has the DNA TGTGCTCTTGGGGACTCTACGGGGATACGATACAGCGATAAACTCATCTTT. It codes for CALGDSTGIRYSDKLIF.

With regard to this clone: For this DNA, TCRdb reports the protein of a much larger clone, which diverges at residue 17, most likely from a read error; the protein presented here is translated directly from the DNA. Here the V gene is TRDV2, but the J gene went uncalled. The CDR3 extends over 19 amino acids. Looked up from germline, CDR1 is GEAIGNYY and CDR2 is EKD. The CDR3 spells CACDAVTSHSRRYTDKPIF. The CDR3, as DNA: TGTGCCTGTGACGCCGTCACTTCCCACTCTCGACGGTACACCGATAAACCCATCTTT.

In regard to this clone: A read error is the likely source, as a far larger clone sits one nucleotide away. Other DNA sequences in this sample translate to the same CDR3. The chain joins TRDV2 to TRDJ1; the D is unclear. From germline, CDR1 is GEAIGNYY and CDR2 EKD. Trimming shortened V by 3 bases and J by 3 bases, and 28 bases separated the two germline ends. The CDR3 runs 19 residues. This CDR3 is CACDLVTGRGVLYADKLIF. The CDR3 nucleotides read TGTGCCTGTGACTTAGTCACCGGAAGAGGGGTTTTGTATGCCGATAAACTCATCTTT.

This clone was seen more than once but under ten times. The protein recorded in TCRdb matches a much larger clone and deviates from this DNA's translation at residue 18, suggesting a read error; the protein here is obtained by translating the DNA. This chain uses TRDV1 with TRDJ1; 9 positions match TRDD2. J lost 9 bases, V lost 5 bases, and 31 bases had no gene match. CDR1 and CDR2 from the germline V gene are TSWWSYY and QGS. The CDR3 is made up of 21 amino acids. The chain's CDR3 is CALGPKPAFLRRGARTGELIF. The CDR3 DNA is TGTGCTCTTGGGCCAAAACCCGCCTTCCTACGGAGGGGGGCCCGTACTGGAGAACTCATCTTT.

This clone is medium-sized within its sample. The chain uses TRDV2 and TRDJ1; TRDD3 matches at 13 bases. V lost 1 base and J lost 8; bases outside the gene matches: 9. CDR3 length equals 16 residues. Germline V CDR1 and CDR2: GEAIGNYY, EKD. The CDR3 sequence: CACDTLGDTDKGKLIF. CDR3 DNA sequence: TGTGCCTGTGACACACTGGGGGATACGGATAAAGGGAAACTCATCTTT.

This clone was picked up a small number of times. TCRdb's protein, taken from a much larger clone, differs from this DNA's translation at residue 4, likely owing to a read error; the protein displayed comes from the DNA. DNA for the CDR3: TGTGCTCTTAGGAGCCTTCCGCGAGGCCTTACTGGGGGATACGCGTTTCCCCCGTACACCGATAAACTCATCTTT. This encodes CALRSLPRGLTGGYAFPPYTDKLIF. The chain employs TRDV1 and TRDJ1; 13 bases are shared with TRDD3. No J gene was available from TCRdb, and it was assigned here by a germline match of the DNA. The CDR3 length is 25 residues. Germline lookup yields CDR1 TSWWSYY and CDR2 QGS. V was clipped by 8 bases and J by 0 bases; unmatched bases: 33.

Remarks on this clone: A far larger clone is only one base removed, so a read error is likely. At the DNA level, this CDR3 is encoded by other sequences in the same sample as well. V gene TRDV1 combines with J gene TRDJ1, with TRDD3 matching 12 bases. TCRdb supplies no J gene; here it was assigned by aligning the nucleotide sequence to germline. CDR1 is TSWWSYY and CDR2 is QGS in the germline V gene. This CDR3 is built from 16 residues. In DNA, the CDR3 is TGTGCCCTTGGGGAATACTGGGGGATACTTCAAGATAAACTCATCTTT. This gives the protein CALGEYWGILQDKLIF.

The rearrangement uses TRDV1 and TRDJ1, with TRDD3 matching 12 bases. The J gene, not given by TCRdb, was assigned here from a germline match of the nucleotide sequence. The ends lost 5 bases at V and 4 bases at J; junction bases unmatched: 11. CDR3 length equals 17 residues. Per the germline V gene, CDR1 is TSWWSYY and CDR2 is QGS. The CDR3: CALGPRGWGIRYDKLIF. CDR3 sequence (DNA): TGTGCTCTTGGGCCCCGGGGCTGGGGGATACGGTACGATAAACTCATCTTT.

This clone has more than one count but fewer than ten. With only one base between it and a far larger clone, this is likely a read error. Other DNA sequences in this specimen translate into the identical CDR3. This chain connects TRDV2 to TRDJ1, with 7 bases fitting TRDD3. The CDR3 spans 18 residues. In germline, CDR1 is GEAIGNYY, CDR2 EKD. The CDR3 DNA is TGTGCCTGTGACACTCTGCAAAGAACTGGGGACCTCACCGATAAGCTCATCTTT. It encodes CACDTLQRTGDLTDKLIF.

Comment on this clone: TCRdb's listed protein matches a much larger clone and diverges from this DNA's translation at residue 10, likely through a read error; the protein shown comes from the DNA. The rearrangement uses TRDV3 and TRDJ1, with D perhaps matching TRDD3 (6 bases). The germline V gene has CDR1 TVYSNPD and CDR2 GDNSRS (reference sequence). The CDR3 loop spans 21 amino acids. V was trimmed by 0 bases and J by 0 bases, leaving 32 bases between them. CDR3 DNA: TGTGCCTTTAGGATGAGAATGGACCGGACTACGGGGATTCGGTACACCGATAAACTCATCTTT. It encodes CAFRMRMDRTTGIRYTDKLIF.

This clone was counted at least ten times. A far larger clone differs by one base, so this is likely a read error. This sequence joins TRDV3 and TRDJ1; a weak D match, TRDD3 (6 bases). CDR3 size: 11 residues. V shed 2 bases and J shed 11 bases, with 15 bases lying between them. Looked up from germline, CDR1 is TVYSNPD and CDR2 is GDNSRS (reference sequence). The CDR3 DNA follows: TGTGCCTTTTCCTCGAGGGGATCCCTCATCTTT. Translating gives CAFSSRGSLIF. Full variable domain (outside the CDR3, taken from reference TRDV3 and TRDJ1): CDKVTQSSPDQTVASGSEVVLLCTYDTVYSNPDLFWYRIRPDYSFQFVFYGDNSRSEGADFTQGRFSVKHILTQKAFHLVISPVRTEDSATYYCAFSSRGSLIFGKGTRVTVEP.

This clone was recorded a few times. This is likely an artifact of a read error, given a far larger clone one base away. The identical CDR3 is also encoded by other nucleotide sequences in the sample. The chain combines TRDV2 with TRDJ1; 12 bases are shared with TRDD3. TCRdb records no J gene; here it was assigned by comparing the DNA to germline. CDR3 length: 15 amino acids. The germline CDR1 and CDR2 sequences are GEAIGNYY and EKD. The CDR3 nucleotides are TGTGCTTGTGACCAACTGGGGGATACCCGCGATAAACTCATCTTT. Encoded protein: CACDQLGDTRDKLIF.

This clone has a handful of counts. A far more abundant clone sits one base away, making this likely a read error. Other DNA sequences in this sample translate to the same CDR3. V gene TRDV2 combines with J gene TRDJ1; D call uncertain. TCRdb supplies no J gene; here it was assigned by aligning the nucleotide sequence to germline. V dropped 0 bases and J dropped 2 bases, with 9 bases sitting between them. The CDR3 extends over 14 amino acids. Germline CDR1 and CDR2: GEAIGNYY and EKD. The CDR3 region is CACDTLQDTDKLIF. For the CDR3, the DNA is TGTGCCTGTGACACCCTACAAGATACCGATAAACTCATCTTT.

This clone has a handful of counts. The protein recorded in TCRdb matches a much larger clone and deviates from this DNA's translation at residue 4, suggesting a read error; the protein here is obtained by translating the DNA. The rearrangement joins TRDV2 to TRDJ1; 11 bases are a match to TRDD3. V lost 5 bases, J lost 4 bases, and 14 bases stayed unmatched. The germline gives CDR1 GEAIGNYY, CDR2 EKD. There are 17 residues in the CDR3. CDR3 in DNA: TGTGCCTGTGGCACTCCCTGGGGGATACCAGACAGCGATAAACTCATCTTT. It encodes CACGTPWGIPDSDKLIF.

A remark on this clone: Only one base separates this from a far larger clonotype, so it likely reflects a read error. The DNA is omitted, as the CDR3 cannot be located on it reliably, and the CDR3 follows TCRdb's listing. The J gene went uncalled, whereas the V gene is TRDV2; the tabulated D call, TRDD3, remains unverified against the DNA. Germline lookup yields CDR1 GEAIGNYY and CDR2 EKD. The CDR3 sequence runs 16 residues, both termini included. The CDR3 loop reads CACDGLGIGNTDKLIF.

This clone was recorded a few times. TCRdb records a much larger clone's protein for this DNA, with a difference at residue 17 that likely arises from a read error; the protein given is the translation of the DNA. The chain is built from TRDV2 and TRDJ3; 11 bases align to TRDD3. No J segment appears in TCRdb, so it was assigned here by matching the sequence to germline. Germline values: CDR1 GEAIGNYY, CDR2 EKD. The CDR3 runs to 20 residues. The CDR3 spells CACDSSWGIQSSWDTRRMFF. Written as DNA, the CDR3 is TGTGCCTGTGACTCCTCCTGGGGGATACAAAGCTCCTGGGACACCCGACGGATGTTTTTC.

This clone was seen ten or more times. This chain links TRDV1 with TRDJ1; D unresolved. This CDR3 has 16 amino acids. Germline V gives CDR1 TSWWSYY, CDR2 QGS. V lost 8 bases to trimming and J lost 0 bases, with 19 bases between them. The CDR3 here is CALTRGPYLYTDKLIF. CDR3 nucleotide sequence: TGTGCTCTTACCCGAGGGCCTTACTTGTACACCGATAAACTCATCTTT.

Regarding this clone: This DNA's translation differs at residue 8 from TCRdb's protein, which comes from a much larger clone; a read error is likely, and the protein shown is translated from the DNA. The V and J genes are TRDV1 and TRDJ1, with D possibly being TRDD3 (5 bases). TCRdb is silent on the J gene; assignment here came from matching the DNA to germline. V shed 2 bases and J shed 0 bases, with 10 bases lying between them. Germline V gene data show CDR1 as TSWWSYY and CDR2 as QGS. This CDR3 is 15 amino acids long. CDR3 protein: CALGELGLYTDKLIF. The CDR3 nucleotides read TGTGCTCTTGGGGAATTGGGGCTTTACACCGATAAACTCATCTTT.

There are many counts of this clone. A read error likely explains why the TCRdb protein, taken from a much larger clone, differs from this DNA's translation at residue 9; the protein shown is translated from the DNA. CDR3 amino acids: CACDTLGDAEDTDKLIF. CDR3 DNA sequence: TGTGCCTGTGACACTCTGGGGGATGCGGAAGACACCGATAAACTCATCTTT. The rearrangement links TRDV2 to TRDJ1, with 9 positions matching TRDD3. V lost 1 base, J lost 0 bases, and 8 bases stayed unmatched. Germline V gene sequence: CDR1 GEAIGNYY, CDR2 EKD. The CDR3 has 17 amino acids.

This clone came up many times. TCRdb attributes to this sequence the protein of a much larger clone, which differs from the DNA translation at residue 4; a read error is likely, and the protein displayed is translated from the DNA. The genes are TRDV2 and TRDJ1; TRDD3 might be the D (6 bases). TCRdb does not report a J gene; here it was assigned by matching the DNA to germline references. The germline gives CDR1 GEAIGNYY, CDR2 EKD. This CDR3 has 15 residues. For the CDR3, the DNA is TGTGCCTGTGGCACCCGATACGCCGGGGGCGATAAACTCATCTTT. Translating it yields CACGTRYAGGDKLIF.

Comment on this clone: TCRdb's listed protein matches a much larger clone and diverges from this DNA's translation at residue 12, likely through a read error; the protein shown comes from the DNA. The gene calls are TRDV1 and TRDJ2; perhaps TRDD3 as D (5 bases). This CDR3 contains 15 residues. Germline CDR1 and CDR2: TSWWSYY and QGS. The CDR3 here is CALGAVTWGPARLFF. CDR3 bases: TGTGCTCTTGGGGCGGTTACTTGGGGCCCAGCACGACTCTTCTTT.

Regarding this clone: It is likely a read error: a sequence one base away is far more abundant. This sample includes further DNA sequences coding for the same CDR3. The genes are TRDV1 and TRDJ1; TRDD3 matches 9 bases. Trimming took 0 bases from V and 3 from J; bases not matched to a gene: 32. The CDR3 is made up of 25 amino acids. Germline CDR1 reads TSWWSYY; CDR2 reads QGS. CDR3 region: CALGELWAFLRSTGGKQGEADKLIF. Written as DNA, the CDR3 is TGTGCTCTTGGGGAACTATGGGCGTTCCTACGCTCCACTGGGGGAAAACAGGGGGAGGCCGATAAACTCATCTTT.

This clone occurred many times. CDR3 bases: TGTGCTCTTGGGTTAACGCCCCCCCTTTCCTACACCGGCTGGGGACCGACCGATAAACTCATCTTT. Its translation: CALGLTPPLSYTGWGPTDKLIF. The chain carries TRDV1 and TRDJ1; possibly TRDD2 for D (7 bases). V lost 5 bases to trimming and J lost 2 bases, with 36 bases between them. The CDR3 has 22 residues. Germline assignment: CDR1 TSWWSYY and CDR2 QGS.